This T cell receptor beta chain was sequenced for a study of T cell responses to AZD1222 COVID-19 vaccine. Broader study findings: Regions left unmutated in variants are reportedly the target of nearly half of spike-specific TCRs.

Looked up from germline, CDR1 is MNHEY and CDR2 is SMNVEV (reference sequence). This CDR3 has 18 residues. The V segment lost 7 bases and the J segment 0 bases; nucleotides outside the gene matches: 7. Clones were read by immunoSEQ multiplex PCR, and TCRdb kept only the in-frame ones, dropping some. This sample has 100,000 to 150,000 clones, with approximately 92% found just once. With respect to this clone: What it recognizes is unknown.

The sample was peripheral blood, taken on day 0 of AZD1222 vaccination. The clonotype comes from an adult in good health. The chain is built from TRBV27 and TRBJ2-1; 15 bases match TRBD2. The CDR3 sequence is CASTGTSGGSSSYNEQFF. The CDR3 DNA reads TGTGCCAGCACAGGGACTAGCGGGGGGTCGAGCTCCTACAATGAGCAGTTCTTC.